This TCR beta chain stems from a study of shared clonotypes between healthy human individuals. Germline V gene data show CDR1 as SGHRS and CDR2 as YFSETQ. The CDR3 has 15 amino acids. The V end lost 4 bases, the J end lost 2 bases, and 12 bases lay between the germline ends. This clone was detected only a few times. The protocol was immunoSEQ multiplex PCR, while the TCRdb copy is restricted to in-frame clones and leaves out a portion. The sample yields approximately 2.5 million clones, roughly nine tenths seen once. The chain carries TRBV5-1 and TRBJ2-2; D unresolved. The sequence came from a man younger than 35 in good health. The sample consisted of naive CD4+ T cells sorted from blood. Subset in this sample: CD45RA+ positively selected. The CDR3 protein is CASSEPGLNTGELFF. The DNA of the CDR3 is TGCGCCAGCAGCGAACCGGGCCTTAACACCGGGGAGCTGTTTTTT.